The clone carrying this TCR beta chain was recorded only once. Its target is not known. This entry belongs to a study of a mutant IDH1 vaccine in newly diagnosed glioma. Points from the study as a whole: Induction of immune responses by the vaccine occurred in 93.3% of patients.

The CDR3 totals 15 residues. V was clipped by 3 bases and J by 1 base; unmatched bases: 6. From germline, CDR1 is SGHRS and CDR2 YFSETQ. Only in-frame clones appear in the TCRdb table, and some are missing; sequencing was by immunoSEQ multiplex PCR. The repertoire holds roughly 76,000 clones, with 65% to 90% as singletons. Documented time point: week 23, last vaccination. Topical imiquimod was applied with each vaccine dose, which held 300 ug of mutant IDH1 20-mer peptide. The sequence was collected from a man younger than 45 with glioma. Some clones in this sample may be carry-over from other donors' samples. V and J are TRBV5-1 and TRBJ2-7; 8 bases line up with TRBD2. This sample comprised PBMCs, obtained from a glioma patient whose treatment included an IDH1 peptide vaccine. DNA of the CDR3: TGCGCCAGCAGCTCGGGACTAGAAAGGTCCTACGAGCAGTACTTC. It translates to CASSSGLERSYEQYF.